The TCR beta chain described here comes from a study of blood T cell repertoires in COVID-19. Clones were read by immunoSEQ multiplex PCR, and TCRdb kept only the in-frame ones, dropping some. The table shows about 26,000 clones, with approximately 85% occurring only once. The CDR3 is 13 amino acids. Deletions cut 3 bases from V and 1 base from J, with 6 bases between. The sequencing sample was made of peripheral blood. The genes are TRBV12-3 or TRBV12-4 and TRBJ1-1; D not certain. The receptor comes from an elderly woman with COVID-19, enrolled during active disease. The CDR3 here is CASSLRGNTEAFF. CDR3 nucleotide sequence: TGTGCCAGCAGTTTGAGAGGGAACACTGAAGCTTTCTTT.